This T cell receptor (beta chain) derives from a study of blood T cells in healthy people across ages. Study findings and constraints: Nothing was known about donor CMV status, and this possibly confounded expanded clonotype changes. Naive T cell percentage and TCR beta diversity correlated strongly. It was not possible, with unsorted PBMCs, to conclusively compare naive and antigen-experienced cells.

About this clonotype: Its antigen is unknown.

Sample-barcoded 5' priming and a J-beta primer mix drove a second PCR of roughly 7 to 11 cycles. TCRdb used MiXCR to reprocess the 5' RACE reads, holding one entry per CDR3 protein. The table lists 790,000 or so distinct CDR3 sequences, around 50% of them singletons. Each sample yielded at least 5 micrograms of PBMC total RNA. The source is a man aged 35 to 55 in good health. Input material: blood.

The CDR3 reads CASSVRDGMDSGIQYF. The CDR3 region has the DNA TGTGCCAGCAGCGTGCGGGACGGAATGGACTCGGGGATTCAGTACTTC. This chain connects TRBV5-5 to TRBJ2-4, with a possible D match to TRBD2 (6 bases). Trimming took off 4 bases at V and 10 bases at J, with 24 bases between the two ends. Germline V lookup: CDR1 SGHKS, CDR2 YYEKEE (reference sequence). The CDR3 sequence is 16 residues long.